The following is a TCR beta chain sequence with its context. Antigen specificity is unknown. The PCR was carried out with 60 Vbeta primers and 13 Jbeta primers. Measured with immunoSEQ multiplex PCR; TCRdb has only the in-frame clones, and not every one. The repertoire consists of around 300,000 clones, with just over 70% occurring once and the leading ten covering roughly 2.4%. The V end lost 5 bases, the J end lost 5 bases, and 12 bases lay between the germline ends. CDR3 size: 12 residues. The germline CDR1 and CDR2 sequences are GTSNPN and SVGIG (reference sequence). The data are from a study of cytomegalovirus exposure and HLA in healthy donors. The study's findings and limits: In an earlier analysis, productive rearrangement rates for most beta V segments clustered near 90% or 30%. The authors assumed roughly uniform sequencing depth across donors for presence/absence analyses.

The sample was PBMCs. This chain links TRBV30 with TRBJ1-2; no reliable D call. The sequence was collected from a female donor in good health and CMV-seronegative. CDR3 coding DNA: TGTGCCTGGGGATCGGGGATATATGGCTACACCTTC. Translated: CAWGSGIYGYTF.